This T cell receptor beta chain was captured in a study of T cells in Graves' hyperthyroidism and ophthalmopathy. TCR beta CDR3 regions were amplified from RNA transcripts. Using the HTBI primer set, a first-round RT-PCR was run on the TCR CDR3. TCRdb fed the multiplex PCR reads into MiXCR, producing one record per CDR3 protein. Among about 600,000 distinct CDR3 sequences listed, more than 15% were seen once. This clonotype was seen ten or more times. The source is a woman between 40 and 50 years old with Graves' ophthalmopathy. Sequencing was carried out using blood.

In DNA, the CDR3 is TGTGCCTGGAGTGGTACCCTAGCGGGAAATGAGCAGTTCTTC. This encodes CAWSGTLAGNEQFF. The rearrangement joins TRBV30 to TRBJ2-1; the match to TRBD2 covers 9 bases. Germline V lookup: CDR1 GTSNPN, CDR2 SVGIG (reference sequence). With V trimmed by 1 base and J by 7 bases, 5 bases remained unmatched. This CDR3 is built from 14 residues.